This T cell receptor (beta chain) was captured by sequencing in a study of glioma-infiltrating T cells after dendritic cell vaccination. The CDR3 is 13 residues long. Trimming cost V 3 bases and J 5 bases, with 9 bases left between them. The germline CDR1 and CDR2 sequences are SNHLY and FYNNEI. Sequenced by immunoSEQ multiplex PCR; TCRdb stores in-frame clones only, minus some. The sample lists 65,000 to 80,000 clones; roughly 84% were seen once. This sample's time point: after dendritic cell vaccination, including at tumor progression/relapse. The receptor was isolated from a human donor with glioblastoma. The rearrangement links TRBV2 to TRBJ2-3; D is unclear. This sample comprised blood, obtained after dendritic cell vaccination. The CDR3 protein is CASSEFREDTQYF. The CDR3 nucleotides are TGTGCCAGCAGTGAGTTTAGAGAAGATACGCAGTATTTT.